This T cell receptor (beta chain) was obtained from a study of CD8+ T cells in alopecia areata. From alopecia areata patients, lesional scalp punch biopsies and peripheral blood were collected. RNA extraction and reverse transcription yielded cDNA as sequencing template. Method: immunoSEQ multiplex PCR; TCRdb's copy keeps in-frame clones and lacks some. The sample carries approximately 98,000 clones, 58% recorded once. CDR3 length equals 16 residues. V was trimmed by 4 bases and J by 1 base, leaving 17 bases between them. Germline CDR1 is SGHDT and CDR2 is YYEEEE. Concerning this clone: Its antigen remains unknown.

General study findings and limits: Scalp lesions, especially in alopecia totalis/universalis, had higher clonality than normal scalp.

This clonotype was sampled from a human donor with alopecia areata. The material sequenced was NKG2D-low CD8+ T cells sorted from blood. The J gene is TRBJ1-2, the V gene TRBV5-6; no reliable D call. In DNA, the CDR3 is TGTGCCAGCAGCCCCTTCTCAGCTGGTATTAACTATGGCTACACCTTC. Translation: CASSPFSAGINYGYTF.